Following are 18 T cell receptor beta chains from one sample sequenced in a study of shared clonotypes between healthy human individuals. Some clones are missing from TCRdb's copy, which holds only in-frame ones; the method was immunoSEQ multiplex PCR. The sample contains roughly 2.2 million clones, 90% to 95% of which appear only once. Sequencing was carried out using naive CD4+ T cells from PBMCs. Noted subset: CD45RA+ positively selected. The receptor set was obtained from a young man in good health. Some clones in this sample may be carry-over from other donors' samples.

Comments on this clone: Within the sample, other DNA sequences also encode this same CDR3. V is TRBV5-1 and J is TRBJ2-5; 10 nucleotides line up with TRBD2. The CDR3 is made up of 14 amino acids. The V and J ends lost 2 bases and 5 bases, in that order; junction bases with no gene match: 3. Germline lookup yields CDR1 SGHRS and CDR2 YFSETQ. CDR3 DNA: TGCGCCAGCAGCTTAGCGGGAGGGCCGGAGACCCAGTACTTC. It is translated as CASSLAGGPETQYF.

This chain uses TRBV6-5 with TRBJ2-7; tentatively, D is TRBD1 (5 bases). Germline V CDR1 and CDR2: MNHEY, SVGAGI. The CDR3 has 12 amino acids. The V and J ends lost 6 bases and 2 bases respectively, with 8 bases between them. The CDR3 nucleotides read TGTGCCAGCAGGTCGACAGCCTACGAGCAGTACTTC. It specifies CASRSTAYEQYF.

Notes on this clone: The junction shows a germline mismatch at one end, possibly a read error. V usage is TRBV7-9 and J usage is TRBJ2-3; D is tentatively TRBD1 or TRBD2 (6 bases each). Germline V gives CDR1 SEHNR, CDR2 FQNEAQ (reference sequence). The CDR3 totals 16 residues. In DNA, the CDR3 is TGTGCCAGCACCTTAAACGGGGGCACGATCGCAGATACGCAGTATTTT. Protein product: CASTLNGGTIADTQYF.

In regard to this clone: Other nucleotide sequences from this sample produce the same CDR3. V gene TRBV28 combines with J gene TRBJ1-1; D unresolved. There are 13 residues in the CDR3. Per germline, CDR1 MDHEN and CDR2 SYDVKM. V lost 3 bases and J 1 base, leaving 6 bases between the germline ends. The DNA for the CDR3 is TGTGCCAGCAGTTTGCGGGAGAACACTGAAGCTTTCTTT. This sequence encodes CASSLRENTEAFF. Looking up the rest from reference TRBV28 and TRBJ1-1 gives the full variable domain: DVKVTQSSRYLVKRTGEKVFLECVQDMDHENMFWYRQDPGLGLRLIYFSYDVKMKEKGDIPEGYSVSREKKERFSLILESASTNQTSMYLCASSLRENTEAFFGQGTRLTVV.

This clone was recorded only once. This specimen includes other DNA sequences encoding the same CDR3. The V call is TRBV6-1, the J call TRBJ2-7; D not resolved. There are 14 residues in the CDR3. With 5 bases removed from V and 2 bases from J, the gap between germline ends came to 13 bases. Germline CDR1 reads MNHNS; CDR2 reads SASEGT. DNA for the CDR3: TGTGCCAGCAGTCCCCGGACCGGTACCTACGAGCAGTACTTC. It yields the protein CASSPRTGTYEQYF.

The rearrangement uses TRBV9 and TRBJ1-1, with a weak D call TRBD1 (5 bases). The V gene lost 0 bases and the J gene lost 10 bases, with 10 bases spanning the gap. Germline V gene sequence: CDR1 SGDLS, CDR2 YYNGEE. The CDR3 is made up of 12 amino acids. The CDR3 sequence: CASSVEGESAFF. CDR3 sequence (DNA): TGTGCCAGCAGCGTAGAAGGGGAATCAGCTTTCTTT. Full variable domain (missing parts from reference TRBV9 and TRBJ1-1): DSGVTQTPKHLITATGQRVTLRCSPRSGDLSVYWYQQSLDQGLQFLIQYYNGEERAKGNILERFSAQQFPDLHSELNLSSLELGDSALYFCASSVEGESAFFGQGTRLTVV.

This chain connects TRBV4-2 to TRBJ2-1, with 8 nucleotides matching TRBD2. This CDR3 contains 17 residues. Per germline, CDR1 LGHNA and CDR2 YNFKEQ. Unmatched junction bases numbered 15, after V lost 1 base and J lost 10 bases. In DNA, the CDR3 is TGTGCCAGCAGCCAAGTCTCTCTCAGACTAGCGATTGAAGAGCAGTTCTTC. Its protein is CASSQVSLRLAIEEQFF.

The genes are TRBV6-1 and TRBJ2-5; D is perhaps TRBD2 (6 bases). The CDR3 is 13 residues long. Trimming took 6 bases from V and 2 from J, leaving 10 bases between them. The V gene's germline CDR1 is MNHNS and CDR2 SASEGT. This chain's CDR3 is CASRVGGQETQYF. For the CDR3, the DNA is TGTGCCAGCAGGGTCGGGGGTCAAGAGACCCAGTACTTC.

The CDR3 DNA is TGTGCCACCCGAACAAGACAGGGGGCGAACACTGAAGCTTTCTTT. This codes for CATRTRQGANTEAFF. The chain combines TRBV5-6 with TRBJ1-1; 10 bases match TRBD1. V gave up 9 bases and J gave up 1 base; unmatched junction bases: 9. This CDR3 has 15 residues. Germline V gives CDR1 SGHDT, CDR2 YYEEEE.

CDR3 region: CASRLTGGLYEQYF. The CDR3, as DNA: TGTGCCAGCAGATTGACAGGGGGCTTATACGAGCAGTACTTC. The V call is TRBV28, the J call TRBJ2-7; the match to TRBD1 covers 10 bases. Germline values: CDR1 MDHEN, CDR2 SYDVKM. V dropped 6 bases and J dropped 4; count of bases not matched to a gene: 6. This CDR3 contains 14 residues.

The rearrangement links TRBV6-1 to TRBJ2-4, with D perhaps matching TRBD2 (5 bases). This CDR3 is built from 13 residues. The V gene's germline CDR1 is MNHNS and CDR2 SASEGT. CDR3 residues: CEVGERAKNIQYF. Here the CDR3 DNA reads TGTGAAGTCGGGGAGCGGGCCAAAAACATTCAGTACTTC.

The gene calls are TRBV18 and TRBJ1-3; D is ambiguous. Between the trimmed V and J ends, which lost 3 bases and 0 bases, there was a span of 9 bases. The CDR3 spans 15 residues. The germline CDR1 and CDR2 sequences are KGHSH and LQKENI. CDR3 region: CASSPERISGNTIYF. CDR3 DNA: TGTGCCAGCTCACCTGAACGAATCTCTGGAAACACCATATATTTT.

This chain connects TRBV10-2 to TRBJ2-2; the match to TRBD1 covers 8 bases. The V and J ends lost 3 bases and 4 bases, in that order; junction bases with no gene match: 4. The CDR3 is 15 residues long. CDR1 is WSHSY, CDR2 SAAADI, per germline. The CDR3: CASSDRGPGTGELFF. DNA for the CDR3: TGCGCCAGCAGTGACAGGGGGCCGGGCACCGGGGAGCTGTTTTTT.

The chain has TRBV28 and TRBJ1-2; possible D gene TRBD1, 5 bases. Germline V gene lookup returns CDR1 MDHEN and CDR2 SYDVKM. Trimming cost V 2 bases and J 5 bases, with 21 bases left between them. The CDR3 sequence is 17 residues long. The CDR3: CASSLDPSTGRIYGYTF. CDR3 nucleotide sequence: TGTGCCAGCAGTTTAGACCCCTCAACAGGACGGATATATGGCTACACCTTC.

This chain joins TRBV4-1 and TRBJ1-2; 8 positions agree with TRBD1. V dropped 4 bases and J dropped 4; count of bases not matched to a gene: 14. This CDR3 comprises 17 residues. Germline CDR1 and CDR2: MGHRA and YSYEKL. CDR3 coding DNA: TGCGCCAGCAGCCCCCCAGGGACAGGTCCCTCTTTCTATGGCTACACCTTC. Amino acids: CASSPPGTGPSFYGYTF.

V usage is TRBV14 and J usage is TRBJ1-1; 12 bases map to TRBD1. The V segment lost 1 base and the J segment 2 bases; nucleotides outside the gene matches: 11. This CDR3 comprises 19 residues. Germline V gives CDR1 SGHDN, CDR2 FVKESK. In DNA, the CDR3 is TGTGCCAGCAGCCAAGTTCTTCCGGGACAGGGGGCTGGAAACACTGAAGCTTTCTTT. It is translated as CASSQVLPGQGAGNTEAFF.

In DNA form, the CDR3 reads TGTGCCAGCAGTGACTTAAGGAAAGGACAGGGAAGGAGGAGGGAAAAACTGTTTTTT. Its protein product is CASSDLRKGQGRRREKLFF. The chain carries TRBV6-4 and TRBJ1-4; 8 bases align to TRBD1. The length of the CDR3 is 19 residues. Unmatched junction bases numbered 18, after V lost 1 base and J lost 8 bases. Germline CDR1 reads MRHNA; CDR2 reads SNTAGT.

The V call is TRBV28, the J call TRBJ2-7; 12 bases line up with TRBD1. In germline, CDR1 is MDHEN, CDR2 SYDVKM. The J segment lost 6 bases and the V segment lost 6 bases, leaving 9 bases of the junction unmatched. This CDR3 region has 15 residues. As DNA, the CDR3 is TGTGCCAGCAGGAAAGGGGGGACAGGGGGCTTCGAGCAGTACTTC. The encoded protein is CASRKGGTGGFEQYF.